Sequencing of this T cell receptor beta chain was carried out in a study of T-cell memory formation after mild COVID-19. Across the study: TCR clusters showed largely donor specificity. The study's findings and limits: From day 15 to 85, contracting clones were balanced between CD4 and CD8, whereas later expanders leaned toward CD4+.

Constant-segment primers served in 5'RACE that generated TCR alpha and TCR beta cDNA libraries bearing sample barcodes and UMIs. TCRdb reprocessed the 5' RACE reads with MiXCR, giving one entry per CDR3 protein. The table shows fewer than 90,000 distinct CDR3 sequences, with more than 10% occurring only once. The table lists this clonotype with a few counts. What it recognizes is unknown. Germline V gene data show CDR1 as MNHEY and CDR2 as SMNVEV (reference sequence). The CDR3 extends over 15 amino acids. Trimming pared 6 bases from V and 4 bases from J, leaving 18 bases between. Sequencing was done on a sample of PBMCs or a T cell subset sorted from them (not recorded which). The receptor was derived from a man between 18 and 35 years old who had mild COVID-19 (a few samples of this study predate the infection). Cell type and time point are not known. The chain uses TRBV27 and TRBJ1-2; unclear D gene. CDR3 bases: TGTGCCAGCAGACTCGCGGCCCTCCTGCCCTATGGCTACACCTTC. Amino acid sequence: CASRLAALLPYGYTF.